This TCR beta chain was sequenced for a study of response to subunit inactivated influenza vaccine. Findings and limits, study-wide: Each seasonal flu vaccination may recruit only limited new T cells, authors suggested.

V gave up 1 base and J gave up 4 bases; unmatched junction bases: 5. The CDR3 is 15 amino acids. The germline V gene encodes CDR1 LGHDT and CDR2 YNNKEL (reference sequence). This clonotype was seen repeatedly, ten times or more. The target antigen is unknown. TCRdb re-called the RT-PCR reads through MiXCR, storing one row per CDR3 protein. Counted here are more than 700,000 distinct CDR3 sequences, around 20% occurring once; the ten biggest clones make up roughly 10%. The TCR was taken from a man aged 45-60 years who received an inactivated influenza vaccine. The starting material was PBMCs from blood, obtained roughly 5 days after vaccination. This chain uses TRBV3-1 with TRBJ2-7, with 9 bases aligning to TRBD2. The CDR3 DNA reads as TGTGCCAGCAGCCAAGCTAGCGGGAACCCTTACGAGCAGTACTTC. As protein: CASSQASGNPYEQYF.